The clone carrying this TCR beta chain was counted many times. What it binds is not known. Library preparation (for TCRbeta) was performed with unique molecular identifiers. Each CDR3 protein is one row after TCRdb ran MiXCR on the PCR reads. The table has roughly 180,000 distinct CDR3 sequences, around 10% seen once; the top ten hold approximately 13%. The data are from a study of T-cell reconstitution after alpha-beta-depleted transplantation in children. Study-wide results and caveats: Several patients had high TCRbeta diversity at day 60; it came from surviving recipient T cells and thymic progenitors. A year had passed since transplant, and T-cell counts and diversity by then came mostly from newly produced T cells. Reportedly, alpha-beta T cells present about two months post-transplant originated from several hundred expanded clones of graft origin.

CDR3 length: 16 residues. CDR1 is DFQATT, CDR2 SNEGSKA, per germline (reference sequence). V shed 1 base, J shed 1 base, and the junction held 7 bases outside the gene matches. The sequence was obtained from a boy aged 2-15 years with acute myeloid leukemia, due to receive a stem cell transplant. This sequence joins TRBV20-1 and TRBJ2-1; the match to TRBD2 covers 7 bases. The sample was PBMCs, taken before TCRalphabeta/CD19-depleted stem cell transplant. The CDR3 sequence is CSARARGLPSYNEQFF. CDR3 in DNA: TGCAGTGCTAGAGCTCGGGGACTACCATCCTACAATGAGCAGTTCTTC.